This entry features one TCR beta chain sequence. This sample was taken from a study of glioma-infiltrating T cells after dendritic cell vaccination. Study information: Patients received autologous tumor lysate-pulsed dendritic cell vaccination between the early 2000s and the early 2010s.

Produced via immunoSEQ multiplex PCR; TCRdb's table is partial and in-frame only. Here the sample spans roughly 100,000 clones, 75% to 85% being singletons. The specimen comprised blood, sampled before dendritic cell vaccination. The TCR originated in a human donor with glioblastoma.

The CDR3: CASIGAPGQKKIPLHF. The CDR3 nucleotides are TGTGCCAGCATTGGGGCCCCGGGACAGAAGAAAATACCCCTCCACTTT. V usage is TRBV2 and J usage is TRBJ1-6, with TRBD1 matching over 7 bases. The CDR3 is 16 amino acids. Trimming at V came to 7 bases and at J to 12 bases, leaving 18 bases not matched to a gene. Germline CDR1 SNHLY, CDR2 FYNNEI.